A single sample is the source of the 16 T cell receptor beta chains below, sequenced in a study of shared clonotypes between healthy human individuals. Produced via immunoSEQ multiplex PCR; TCRdb's table is partial and in-frame only. The sample lists around 1.5 million clones, under 99% occurring once. Sequenced sample: naive CD4+ T cells sorted from blood. Noted subset: CD45RA+ positively selected. Every receptor here comes from a man aged 25-40 years in good health.

The V call is TRBV10-2, the J call TRBJ2-1; D gene uncertain. Germline-derived CDR1 and CDR2 are WSHSY and SAAADI. V lost 10 bases, J lost 2 bases, and 18 bases lay in between. The length of the CDR3 is 15 residues. In DNA, the CDR3 is TGCGCCACGCGACAATTTGGCCCCACCTACAATGAGCAGTTCTTC. It yields the protein CATRQFGPTYNEQFF.

The chain has TRBV18 and TRBJ2-1, with D unresolved. The V end was cut by 1 base, the J end by 5 bases, with 6 bases between. The CDR3 totals 13 residues. Per germline, CDR1 KGHSH and CDR2 LQKENI. This chain's CDR3 is CASSPLIDNEQFF. The DNA of the CDR3 is TGTGCCAGCTCACCACTTATCGACAATGAGCAGTTCTTC.

The chain uses TRBV27 and TRBJ2-1; D is unclear. Trimming pared 2 bases from V and 1 base from J, leaving 9 bases between. The CDR3 extends over 15 amino acids. Germline values: CDR1 MNHEY, CDR2 SMNVEV (reference sequence). CDR3 DNA sequence: TGTGCCAGCAGTTTAATTCCAGGATCCTACAATGAGCAGTTCTTC. It specifies CASSLIPGSYNEQFF.

This clone has a single count. The rearrangement joins TRBV7-2 to TRBJ1-1; weak D call: TRBD1 (5 bases). Germline V gives CDR1 SGHTA, CDR2 FQGNSA. The germline V and J ends were trimmed by 2 bases and 6 bases, with 10 bases remaining between them. The CDR3 extends over 13 amino acids. The CDR3 bases are TGTGCCAGCAGCTTATTCCCGGGGGCTGAAGCTTTCTTT. It translates to CASSLFPGAEAFF. The full variable domain, with the rest looked up from reference TRBV7-2 and TRBJ1-1, is GAGVSQSPSNKVTEKGKDVELRCDPISGHTALYWYRQSLGQGLEFLIYFQGNSAPDKSGLPSDRFSAERTGGSVSTLTIQRTQQEDSAVYLCASSLFPGAEAFFGQGTRLTVV.

The V call is TRBV5-1, the J call TRBJ1-4, with a possible D match to TRBD1 (5 bases). In germline, CDR1 is SGHRS, CDR2 YFSETQ. This CDR3 spans 16 amino acids. The V end was cut by 4 bases, the J end by 0 bases, with 13 bases between. The DNA for the CDR3 is TGCGCCAGCAGCAGACAGCTTCTTGCAACTAATGAAAAACTGTTTTTT. The encoded protein is CASSRQLLATNEKLFF.

The chain couples TRBV28 to TRBJ2-3, with 12 positions matching TRBD2. This CDR3 comprises 16 residues. Trimming took 5 bases from V and 9 from J; bases not matched to a gene: 12. Looked up from germline, CDR1 is MDHEN and CDR2 is SYDVKM. The CDR3 DNA is TGTGCCAGCAGTAGTGCTAGGACTAGCGGGACGCCGACGCAGTATTTT. Its translation: CASSSARTSGTPTQYF.

This chain uses TRBV28 with TRBJ2-5; the D is unclear. V was trimmed by 4 bases and J by 5 bases, leaving 8 bases between them. Germline lookup yields CDR1 MDHEN and CDR2 SYDVKM. The CDR3 has 12 residues. DNA for the CDR3: TGTGCCAGCAGTTCAATGCGGGAGACCCAGTACTTC. It codes for CASSSMRETQYF.

V and J are TRBV5-1 and TRBJ1-3, with D possibly matching TRBD1 (5 bases). Germline V gives CDR1 SGHRS, CDR2 YFSETQ. The CDR3 spans 15 residues. Trimming shortened V by 0 bases and J by 3 bases, and 10 bases separated the two germline ends. CDR3 DNA: TGCGCCAGCAGCTTGGGCCGGGACTTTGGAAACACCATATATTTT. Protein product: CASSLGRDFGNTIYF.

Regarding this clone: Other nucleotide sequences from this sample produce the same CDR3. The chain has TRBV27 and TRBJ2-7, with no clear D. The CDR3 covers 11 residues. Trimming pared 2 bases from V and 3 bases from J, leaving 2 bases between. Germline values: CDR1 MNHEY, CDR2 SMNVEV (reference sequence). Here the CDR3 reads CASSLGYEQYF. The CDR3 nucleotides are TGTGCCAGCAGTTTAGGCTACGAGCAGTACTTC.

This chain links TRBV11-2 with TRBJ2-7; tentatively, D is TRBD1 (5 bases). Trimming pared 1 base from V and 3 bases from J, leaving 19 bases between. The CDR3 has 17 amino acids. CDR1 and CDR2 (germline): SGHAT, FQNNGV. The CDR3 here is CASSLGQGQGRIYEQYF. CDR3 sequence (DNA): TGTGCCAGCAGCTTAGGGCAAGGACAAGGGCGAATCTACGAGCAGTACTTC.

The chain joins TRBV27 to TRBJ2-1; TRBD1 aligns across 10 bases. From germline, CDR1 is MNHEY and CDR2 SMNVEV (reference sequence). Unmatched junction bases numbered 8, after V lost 4 bases and J lost 5 bases. The CDR3 consists of 16 residues. The CDR3 coding sequence is TGTGCCAGCAGTTCCCCCTGGGGACAGGGGAACAATGAGCAGTTCTTC. As protein: CASSSPWGQGNNEQFF.

This clone was seen a handful of times. Other DNA sequences in this sample translate to the same CDR3. The chain joins TRBV7-8 to TRBJ2-7; the D is unclear. The CDR3 totals 11 residues. Germline-derived CDR1 and CDR2 are SGHVS and FQNEAQ. The V and J ends lost 5 bases and 2 bases respectively, with 4 bases between them. The CDR3 region has the DNA TGTGCCAGCAGCCTTACCTACGAGCAGTACTTC. It translates to CASSLTYEQYF. Complete variable domain (other parts from reference TRBV7-8 and TRBJ2-7): GAGVSQSPRYKVAKRGQDVALRCDPISGHVSLFWYQQALGQGPEFLTYFQNEAQLDKSGLPSDRFFAERPEGSVSTLKIQRTQQEDSAVYLCASSLTYEQYFGPGTRLTVT.

This clone was counted a single time. V is TRBV5-6 and J is TRBJ1-1; TRBD1 might be the D (6 bases). This CDR3 comprises 15 residues. Germline V gene sequence: CDR1 SGHDT, CDR2 YYEEEE. V gave up 2 bases and J gave up 0 bases, with 11 bases separating them. The CDR3: CASSFQGRVNTEAFF. CDR3 nucleotides: TGTGCCAGCAGCTTTCAGGGGAGAGTGAACACTGAAGCTTTCTTT.

The J gene is TRBJ2-2, the V gene TRBV18; 10 bases are shared with TRBD2. Losses at the gene ends were 3 bases for V and 8 bases for J; bases not matched to a gene: 9. The germline gives CDR1 KGHSH, CDR2 LQKENI. The CDR3 is 16 amino acids. CDR3 DNA: TGTGCCAGCTCACCCATGACTAGCGGGTCGTATGGGGAGCTGTTTTTT. Translating it yields CASSPMTSGSYGELFF.

This rearrangement joins TRBV18 to TRBJ2-5, with a possible D match to TRBD2 (6 bases). The CDR3 contains 14 residues. The germline V and J ends were trimmed by 3 bases and 7 bases, with 15 bases remaining between them. CDR1 and CDR2 (germline): KGHSH, LQKENI. CDR3 sequence (DNA): TGTGCCAGCTCACCGGTACAAAGGGGAGGGACCCAGTACTTC. Encoded protein: CASSPVQRGGTQYF.

This clone showed up just once. The genes are TRBV6-5 and TRBJ2-2; 10 bases map to TRBD1. The ends lost 4 bases at V and 8 bases at J; junction bases unmatched: 4. The CDR3 is made up of 14 amino acids. The germline gives CDR1 MNHEY, CDR2 SVGAGI. CDR3 loop: CASSWTGGPGELFF. The CDR3 bases are TGTGCCAGCAGTTGGACAGGGGGTCCGGGGGAGCTGTTTTTT.